The present entry profiles one T cell receptor beta chain with its context. The antigen is not known. Unique molecular identifiers were carried by the TCR beta cDNA libraries. From the PCR reads, TCRdb called clonotypes with MiXCR, one entry per CDR3 protein. The table shows 400,000 to 500,000 distinct CDR3 sequences, with less than 40% occurring only once. The data were taken from a study of post-analysis software for immune sequencing data. The overall study: Multiple sclerosis in the patients followed relapsing-remitting, secondary progressive and progressive-relapsing courses. Study-level findings and limits: Normalized Chao1 diversity in multiple sclerosis patients fell significantly below that of controls. With TRBV5-6, TRBV5-1 and TRBV20-1 included, about five TRBV segments were more frequent in patients than in controls.

The germline CDR1 and CDR2 sequences are LGHNT and FRNRAP. The ends lost 6 bases at V and 2 bases at J; junction bases unmatched: 14. The CDR3 extends over 17 amino acids. This sequence joins TRBV12-5 and TRBJ2-3; 7 nucleotides match TRBD1. The sample taken for sequencing was blood. This receptor was identified in a girl aged 2 to 9 with multiple sclerosis. This CDR3 is CASGLTGTATATDTQYF. In DNA, the CDR3 is TGTGCTAGTGGACTGACCGGGACAGCGACGGCCACAGATACGCAGTATTTT. The whole variable domain, filled in from reference TRBV12-5 and TRBJ2-3, reads DARVTQTPRHKVTEMGQEVTMRCQPILGHNTVFWYRQTMMQGLELLAYFRNRAPLDDSGMPKDRFSAEMPDATLATLKIQPSEPRDSAVYFCASGLTGTATATDTQYFGPGTRLTVL.